This passage covers 12 T cell receptor beta chains from one sample sequenced in a study of OX40 agonist ivuxolimab in advanced cancers. TCRdb's copy holds only in-frame clones and misses some; the assay was immunoSEQ multiplex PCR. The profile shows 66,000 or so clones, about 92% of them singletons. Material: CD4+ or CD8+ T cells sorted from blood, obtained in a trial of the OX40 agonist ivuxolimab. All receptors come from an adult with an advanced solid tumor such as melanoma, head and neck, liver or kidney cancer.

In this sample, this clone turned up once. The rearrangement links TRBV9 to TRBJ1-1; D is unresolved. The CDR3 is 15 residues long. CDR1 is SGDLS and CDR2 is YYNGEE in the germline V gene. V was shortened by 0 bases and J by 1 base, with 10 bases between the two germline ends. Written as DNA, the CDR3 is TGTGCCAGCAGCGTAGAACCAACCCCGAACACTGAAGCTTTCTTT. Translated, it gives CASSVEPTPNTEAFF. Full variable domain (missing parts from reference TRBV9 and TRBJ1-1): DSGVTQTPKHLITATGQRVTLRCSPRSGDLSVYWYQQSLDQGLQFLIQYYNGEERAKGNILERFSAQQFPDLHSELNLSSLELGDSALYFCASSVEPTPNTEAFFGQGTRLTVV.

CDR3 sequence reads: CASSEFVSGYEQYF. Here the CDR3 DNA reads TGTGCCAGCAGTGAATTTGTGTCGGGCTACGAGCAGTACTTC. The chain is built from TRBV6-1 and TRBJ2-7; D is undetermined. This CDR3 has 14 amino acids. The V and J ends lost 2 bases and 3 bases respectively, with 11 bases between them. Germline CDR1 reads MNHNS; CDR2 reads SASEGT.

This chain connects TRBV29-1 to TRBJ1-5; TRBD1 agrees at 10 bases. Germline CDR1 SQVTM, CDR2 ANQGSEA. V lost 6 bases and J lost 2; bases outside the gene matches: 1. CDR3 length: 13 residues. CDR3 in amino acids: CSVGTGGNQPQHF. The CDR3 bases are TGCAGCGTCGGGACAGGGGGCAATCAGCCCCAGCATTTT.

The J gene is TRBJ2-1, the V gene TRBV6-5, with no clear D. The CDR3 loop spans 16 amino acids. The ends were cut back, 4 bases at V and 4 bases at J, with 17 bases in the middle. Germline loops: CDR1 MNHEY, CDR2 SVGAGI. The CDR3: CASSSLTLTGYNEQFF. The DNA of the CDR3 is TGTGCCAGCAGTTCACTTACCCTGACGGGTTACAATGAGCAGTTCTTC.

The chain joins TRBV4-3 to TRBJ2-2, with D perhaps TRBD2 (5 bases). Trimming took 0 bases from V and 0 from J, leaving 11 bases between them. Germline V gene lookup returns CDR1 LGHNA and CDR2 YSLEER. The CDR3 is 17 residues long. The CDR3 coding sequence is TGCGCCAGCAGCCAAGATCAAGAGGGAGCGAACACCGGGGAGCTGTTTTTT. Translation: CASSQDQEGANTGELFF.

The V and J genes are TRBV5-1 and TRBJ2-1; 7 bases agree with TRBD1. This CDR3 has 13 amino acids. With V trimmed by 0 bases and J by 8 bases, 2 bases remained unmatched. Germline CDR1 SGHRS, CDR2 YFSETQ. The CDR3 loop reads CASSLETGYEQFF. CDR3 nucleotides: TGCGCCAGCAGCTTGGAGACAGGGTATGAGCAGTTCTTC.

The rearrangement joins TRBV11-2 to TRBJ2-1; TRBD2 might be the D (5 bases). Trimming pared 1 base from V and 6 bases from J, leaving 19 bases between. This CDR3 spans 17 amino acids. Per germline, CDR1 SGHAT and CDR2 FQNNGV. The CDR3 sequence: CASSLVSTGLLTNEQFF. In nucleotides, the CDR3 is TGTGCCAGCAGCTTAGTCTCGACTGGACTCCTAACCAATGAGCAGTTCTTC.

The chain is built from TRBV7-8 and TRBJ1-3; D remains unclear. Trimming stripped 2 bases from V and 0 bases from J, with 11 bases between. Looked up from germline, CDR1 is SGHVS and CDR2 is FQNEAQ. There are 16 residues in the CDR3. CDR3 protein: CASSLQDPISGNTIYF. CDR3 DNA sequence: TGTGCCAGCAGCTTACAGGACCCGATCTCTGGAAACACCATATATTTT.

The chain has TRBV15 and TRBJ1-1, with 10 positions matching TRBD1. V was clipped by 1 base and J by 6 bases; unmatched bases: 11. CDR3 size: 17 residues. Germline CDR1 and CDR2: LNHNV and YYDKDF (reference sequence). The CDR3 coding sequence is TGTGCCACCAGCAGAGTTCCGGGACAGGGGTGGATCCCTGAAGCTTTCTTT. Its translation: CATSRVPGQGWIPEAFF.

This clone was detected only a few times. The chain recombines TRBV27 with TRBJ1-5; D gene unclear. V gave up 6 bases and J gave up 4 bases, with 10 bases separating them. CDR1 and CDR2 (germline): MNHEY, SMNVEV (reference sequence). This CDR3 has 13 amino acids. CDR3 loop: CASRRGRNQPQHF. For the CDR3, the DNA is TGTGCCAGCAGGCGCGGACGGAATCAGCCCCAGCATTTT.

The chain carries TRBV6-5 and TRBJ2-2, with D possibly being TRBD2 (6 bases). CDR3 length equals 14 residues. Germline V CDR1 and CDR2: MNHEY, SVGAGI. The ends were cut back, 6 bases at V and 4 bases at J, with 12 bases in the middle. The CDR3 region is CASRGEALTGELFF. The DNA of the CDR3 is TGTGCCAGCAGGGGGGAGGCGCTCACCGGGGAGCTGTTTTTT.

Only one count was recorded for this clone. The chain recombines TRBV28 with TRBJ1-6, with TRBD1 matching 9 bases. Germline CDR1 reads MDHEN; CDR2 reads SYDVKM. Trimming cost V 6 bases and J 5 bases; bases outside gene matches: 8. The CDR3 runs to 16 residues. In DNA form, the CDR3 reads TGTGCCAGCAGGCTATTCGGGACAGGGCATAATTCACCCCTCCACTTT. The encoded protein is CASRLFGTGHNSPLHF.